Below are 20 T cell receptor beta chains sequenced from a single sample in a study of blood T cell repertoires in COVID-19. TCRdb keeps only in-frame clones here, not all; method: immunoSEQ multiplex PCR. There are about 190,000 clones in the sample; 70% to 90% occur only once, and about 1.1% lies in the top ten. Sample: peripheral blood. The origin of the receptors is a man under 40 with acute or convalescent COVID-19.

V is TRBV19 and J is TRBJ1-2; 7 bases are a match to TRBD1. The J segment lost 7 bases and the V segment lost 2 bases, leaving 13 bases of the junction unmatched. The CDR3 contains 16 residues. Looked up from germline, CDR1 is LNHDA and CDR2 is SQIVND (reference sequence). The CDR3 sequence is CASSISGQTSVGGYTF. The CDR3 DNA sequence: TGTGCCAGTAGTATATCGGGACAGACGTCTGTTGGTGGCTACACCTTC.

There are a few counts of this clone. V is TRBV11-3 and J is TRBJ1-5; D not resolved. CDR3 length: 16 amino acids. From germline, CDR1 is SGHNT and CDR2 YENEEA. The V and J ends lost 5 bases and 2 bases respectively, with 16 bases between them. Here the CDR3 reads CASSIGLVRGNQPQHF. CDR3 nucleotide sequence: TGTGCCAGCAGCATTGGCCTCGTTCGGGGCAATCAGCCCCAGCATTTT. Complete variable domain (other parts from reference TRBV11-3 and TRBJ1-5): EAGVVQSPRYKIIEKKQPVAFWCNPISGHNTLYWYLQNLGQGPELLIRYENEEAVDDSQLPKDRFSAERLKGVDSTLKIQPAELGDSAVYLCASSIGLVRGNQPQHFGDGTRLSIL.

The table lists this clone with a count of one. The V gene is TRBV27, the J gene TRBJ2-1; 9 bases agree with TRBD2. Germline CDR1 MNHEY, CDR2 SMNVEV (reference sequence). Trimming cost V 3 bases and J 10 bases; bases outside gene matches: 7. The CDR3 length is 14 residues. This CDR3 reads CASSLREGRYEQFF. CDR3 in DNA: TGTGCCAGCAGTTTGCGGGAGGGCAGATACGAGCAGTTCTTC.

This clone was observed a single time. The gene calls are TRBV10-1 and TRBJ2-3, with TRBD2 matching over 9 bases. The CDR3 is 16 amino acids. The germline V gene encodes CDR1 WNHNN and CDR2 SYGVQD (reference sequence). With V trimmed by 4 bases and J by 2 bases, 7 bases remained unmatched. The CDR3 region is CASSVGLAGFTDTQYF. The CDR3, as DNA: TGCGCCAGCAGTGTTGGGCTAGCGGGATTCACAGATACGCAGTATTTT.

The chain joins TRBV19 to TRBJ1-5; D gene uncertain. V dropped 6 bases and J dropped 4 bases, with 10 bases sitting between them. The CDR3 extends over 13 amino acids. Germline assignment: CDR1 LNHDA and CDR2 SQIVND (reference sequence). As DNA, the CDR3 is TGTGCCAGTAGAATCGAGGCAAATCAGCCCCAGCATTTT. It translates to CASRIEANQPQHF.

This clone was seen once. Other nucleotide sequences from this sample produce the same CDR3. The gene calls are TRBV9 and TRBJ1-1, with D unclear. Trimming shortened V by 0 bases and J by 8 bases, and 8 bases separated the two germline ends. The CDR3 sequence is 12 residues long. Looked up from germline, CDR1 is SGDLS and CDR2 is YYNGEE. CDR3 bases: TGTGCCAGCAGCGTAGTTGGCGGCGAAGCTTTCTTT. Translating it yields CASSVVGGEAFF.

The chain couples TRBV5-5 to TRBJ1-5; tentatively, D is TRBD1 (5 bases). The CDR3 loop spans 14 amino acids. V was cut by 4 bases and J by 1 base, with 9 bases left in between. The germline V gene has CDR1 SGHKS and CDR2 YYEKEE (reference sequence). The CDR3: CASSGGWSNQPQHF. CDR3 bases: TGTGCCAGCAGCGGGGGGTGGAGCAATCAGCCCCAGCATTTT.

V gene TRBV5-1 combines with J gene TRBJ2-2, with a weak D call TRBD2 (7 bases). CDR3 length: 14 amino acids. Germline CDR1 is SGHRS and CDR2 is YFSETQ. Trimming took 5 bases from V and 2 from J, leaving 10 bases between them. CDR3 bases: TGCGCCAGCAGGAGGGGGGGAAACACCGGGGAGCTGTTTTTT. Translating gives CASRRGGNTGELFF. The full variable domain, completed using reference TRBV5-1 and TRBJ2-2, is KAGVTQTPRYLIKTRGQQVTLSCSPISGHRSVSWYQQTPGQGLQFLFEYFSETQRNKGNFPGRFSGRQFSNSRSEMNVSTLELGDSALYLCASRRGGNTGELFFGEGSRLTVL.

This clone was observed a single time. The gene calls are TRBV6-2 or TRBV6-3 and TRBJ2-5, with 7 bases fitting TRBD2. Germline V CDR1 and CDR2: MNHEY, SVGEGT. The CDR3 runs to 14 residues. Unmatched junction bases numbered 4, after V lost 2 bases and J lost 4 bases. CDR3 protein: CASSYTWGGETQYF. As DNA, the CDR3 is TGTGCCAGCAGTTACACCTGGGGGGGAGAGACCCAGTACTTC.

The V and J genes are TRBV24-1 and TRBJ2-5, with 8 bases fitting TRBD1. V lost 4 bases to trimming and J lost 4 bases; unmatched junction nucleotides: 7. This CDR3 is built from 15 residues. Germline CDR1 and CDR2: KGHDR and SFDVKD. The CDR3 reads CATSDSQGVVETQYF. DNA of the CDR3: TGTGCCACCAGTGACTCACAGGGGGTTGTAGAGACCCAGTACTTC.

This clone was observed once. The genes are TRBV30 and TRBJ1-6; TRBD1 matches at 7 bases. The germline V gene has CDR1 GTSNPN and CDR2 SVGIG (reference sequence). The CDR3 extends over 14 amino acids. Unmatched junction bases numbered 5, after V lost 1 base and J lost 8 bases. CDR3 nucleotides: TGTGCCTGGAGTGCTGGACAGGCTTATTCACCCCTCCACTTT. Its translation is CAWSAGQAYSPLHF.

V and J are TRBV25-1 and TRBJ1-3; 10 bases are a match to TRBD1. This CDR3 comprises 15 residues. The germline gives CDR1 MGHDK, CDR2 SYGVNS. The J segment lost 5 bases and the V segment lost 4 bases, leaving 5 bases of the junction unmatched. CDR3 nucleotide sequence: TGTGCCAGCAGTGCCTGGACAGGGGGAAGAAACACCATATATTTT. It codes for CASSAWTGGRNTIYF.

The chain links TRBV28 to TRBJ1-1, with 8 positions matching TRBD1. The germline V gene encodes CDR1 MDHEN and CDR2 SYDVKM. The CDR3 consists of 14 residues. V lost 4 bases to trimming and J lost 2 bases; unmatched junction nucleotides: 3. CDR3 in DNA: TGTGCCAGCAGTTCGACAGGGGAAAACACTGAAGCTTTCTTT. It is translated as CASSSTGENTEAFF.

This clone was counted a few times. The chain combines TRBV5-1 with TRBJ2-5; D is perhaps TRBD2 (6 bases). The V gene lost 2 bases and the J gene lost 2 bases, with 10 bases spanning the gap. The germline CDR1 and CDR2 sequences are SGHRS and YFSETQ. The CDR3 is 14 amino acids. DNA for the CDR3: TGCGCCAGCAGCTTAATAGCGGCACAAGAGACCCAGTACTTC. This translates into CASSLIAAQETQYF.

The gene calls are TRBV3-1 (or the pseudogene TRBV3-2) and TRBJ1-2; 7 positions match TRBD1. Germline assignment: CDR1 LGHDT and CDR2 YNNKEL (reference sequence). The CDR3 has 13 amino acids. Germline trimming cut 4 bases from V and 3 bases from J; bases unmatched to any gene: 2. The CDR3: CASSPGQYYGYTF. The DNA for the CDR3 is TGTGCCAGCAGCCCGGGACAGTACTATGGCTACACCTTC.

The chain uses TRBV2 and TRBJ1-2; the match to TRBD1 covers 11 bases. Trimming cost V 1 base and J 8 bases; bases outside gene matches: 6. The CDR3 loop spans 15 amino acids. Germline CDR1 SNHLY, CDR2 FYNNEI. In DNA form, the CDR3 reads TGTGCCAGCAGTGAAGGGAGGACAGGGGGCGACGGCTACACCTTC. Its protein product is CASSEGRTGGDGYTF.

This rearrangement joins TRBV30 to TRBJ2-3; 8 nucleotides align to TRBD1. V lost 4 bases to trimming and J lost 4 bases; unmatched junction nucleotides: 10. Germline lookup yields CDR1 GTSNPN and CDR2 SVGIG (reference sequence). The CDR3 extends over 15 amino acids. In DNA form, the CDR3 reads TGTGCCTGGAACACTGGACAGGGTGAGGCAGATACGCAGTATTTT. Translated, it gives CAWNTGQGEADTQYF.

The rearrangement links TRBV6-1 to TRBJ2-7; weak D call: TRBD2 (6 bases). V was pared by 1 base and J by 3 bases, with 19 bases between. Germline V CDR1 and CDR2: MNHNS, SASEGT. This CDR3 has 17 residues. For the CDR3, the DNA is TGTGCCAGCAGTGAAGGTTTAGGGCTAGCGACGTACTACGAGCAGTACTTC. The encoded protein is CASSEGLGLATYYEQYF.

The chain links TRBV19 to TRBJ2-5; D might be TRBD2 (5 bases). Trimming pared 3 bases from V and 0 bases from J, leaving 14 bases between. The CDR3 is 16 amino acids. Germline-derived CDR1 and CDR2 are LNHDA and SQIVND (reference sequence). The CDR3 DNA sequence: TGTGCCAGTAGTATCTCCATTAGCGAGTACCAAGAGACCCAGTACTTC. It is translated as CASSISISEYQETQYF.

The CDR3 loop reads CSAGDFEQFF. The CDR3 DNA reads TGCAGTGCCGGGGACTTCGAGCAGTTCTTC. The rearrangement links TRBV20-1 to TRBJ2-1, with D maybe TRBD2 (6 bases). The V end lost 6 bases, the J end lost 10 bases, and 10 bases lay between the germline ends. CDR3 length: 10 residues. Looked up from germline, CDR1 is DFQATT and CDR2 is SNEGSKA (reference sequence).